The 8 T cell receptor beta chains reported below all come from one sample, sequenced in a study of post-analysis software for immune sequencing data. Their antigens remain unidentified. Prepared libraries of TCR beta cDNA carried unique molecular identifiers. TCRdb reprocessed the PCR reads with MiXCR, giving one entry per CDR3 protein. This table holds 650,000 to 850,000 distinct CDR3 sequences, 53% found once. Study-wide points: With TRBV5-6, TRBV5-1 and TRBV20-1 included, about five TRBV segments were more frequent in patients than in controls.

The source material was blood. The receptors shown here come from a girl between 5 and 17 years old with multiple sclerosis.

The sample holds a few counts of this clonotype. V gene TRBV5-1 combines with J gene TRBJ2-7; 13 bases agree with TRBD2. CDR1 and CDR2 from the germline V gene are SGHRS and YFSETQ. After removal of 4 bases from V and 4 bases from J, the junction contained 2 bases not matched to a gene. This CDR3 has 14 amino acids. The CDR3 nucleotides read TGCGCCAGCAGCGGACTAGCGGGAGAGTACGAGCAGTACTTC. Encoded protein: CASSGLAGEYEQYF.

Notes on this clonotype: A clone one base away is much larger, so this may be a read error. This chain uses TRBV29-1 with TRBJ2-5; D call uncertain. The V gene lost 2 bases and the J gene lost 2 bases, with 9 bases spanning the gap. The V gene's germline CDR1 is SQVTM and CDR2 ANQGSEA. This CDR3 comprises 13 residues. The CDR3 here is CSVEWLHQETQYF. CDR3 sequence (DNA): TGCAGCGTTGAATGGCTCCATCAAGAGACCCAGTACTTC.

This clonotype was detected a few times. This sequence joins TRBV10-3 and TRBJ2-3, with D unclear. Between the trimmed V and J ends, which lost 4 bases and 4 bases, there was a span of 12 bases. Germline V gene sequence: CDR1 ENHRY, CDR2 SYGVKD. The length of the CDR3 is 14 residues. The CDR3 reads CAISALLAADTQYF. DNA for the CDR3: TGTGCCATCAGTGCACTCTTGGCGGCAGATACGCAGTATTTT.

This chain connects TRBV11-2 to TRBJ2-1; D gene uncertain. V lost 1 base to trimming and J lost 4 bases, with 14 bases between them. The germline V gene has CDR1 SGHAT and CDR2 FQNNGV. This CDR3 is 16 amino acids long. CDR3 sequence reads: CASSLATSRFYNEQFF. CDR3 nucleotide sequence: TGTGCCAGCAGCTTAGCTACTTCCCGATTTTACAATGAGCAGTTCTTC.

This chain connects TRBV7-8 to TRBJ2-3; 8 bases agree with TRBD2. Trimming removed 4 bases from V and 0 bases from J; junction bases left unmatched: 6. Germline CDR1 SGHVS, CDR2 FQNEAQ. The CDR3 has 16 amino acids. CDR3 loop: CASSSTGGVSTDTQYF. The CDR3 bases are TGTGCCAGCAGCTCAACCGGGGGGGTTAGCACAGATACGCAGTATTTT.

The rearrangement joins TRBV5-1 to TRBJ2-7; 8 positions match TRBD1. The CDR3 consists of 16 residues. Germline loops: CDR1 SGHRS, CDR2 YFSETQ. With 3 bases clipped from V and 1 base from J, the junction kept 9 bases outside the gene matches. CDR3 nucleotide sequence: TGCGCCAGCAGCTCGCCGGGAACAGGGGGTTCCTACGAGCAGTACTTC. Protein: CASSSPGTGGSYEQYF.

The rearrangement joins TRBV12-3 or TRBV12-4 to TRBJ2-1; D gene unclear. V was trimmed by 5 bases and J by 8 bases, leaving 10 bases between them. There are 12 residues in the CDR3. This CDR3 reads CASSSNSDEQFF. In DNA form, the CDR3 reads TGTGCCAGCAGTAGTAACAGTGATGAGCAGTTCTTC.

This chain joins TRBV29-1 and TRBJ1-2; no reliable D call. Germline CDR1 is SQVTM and CDR2 is ANQGSEA. Trimming removed 7 bases at V and 4 bases at J, with 16 bases between. The CDR3 has 13 amino acids. The CDR3 DNA reads as TGCAGCGCCGCCACGGTGGGTGGCTATGGCTACACCTTC. This gives the protein CSAATVGGYGYTF.